This entry lists 8 T cell receptor beta chains sequenced from one sample in a study of blood T cell repertoires in COVID-19. The data were produced by immunoSEQ multiplex PCR, yet TCRdb's version contains in-frame clones alone and is incomplete. The sample lists approximately 150,000 clones, 75% to 90% occurring once. The sequenced sample was peripheral blood. The receptors derive from a human donor in a cohort sampled during active COVID-19.

This rearrangement joins TRBV3-1 (or the pseudogene TRBV3-2) to TRBJ1-3; no firm D call. The germline CDR1 and CDR2 sequences are LGHDT and YNNKEL (reference sequence). The CDR3 covers 13 residues. The V and J ends lost 0 bases and 3 bases respectively, with 3 bases between them. The chain's CDR3 is CASSQDLGNTIYF. CDR3 nucleotides: TGTGCCAGCAGCCAAGACCTTGGAAACACCATATATTTT.

The chain couples TRBV5-1 to TRBJ2-5; no clear D gene. The CDR3 is 13 residues long. V lost 0 bases and J 4 bases, leaving 7 bases between the germline ends. Germline V CDR1 and CDR2: SGHRS, YFSETQ. CDR3 DNA sequence: TGCGCCAGCAGCTTGGATGTCGGAGAGACCCAGTACTTC. Translated, it gives CASSLDVGETQYF.

The rearrangement links TRBV6-5 to TRBJ1-6; unclear D gene. This CDR3 region has 16 residues. The germline V and J ends were trimmed by 0 bases and 7 bases, with 13 bases remaining between them. CDR1 and CDR2 (germline): MNHEY, SVGAGI. The CDR3 DNA sequence: TGTGCCAGCAGTTACTCAAGGACGGGGATAAATTCACCCCTCCACTTT. Encoded protein: CASSYSRTGINSPLHF.

This clone was detected only once. The rearrangement links TRBV5-8 to TRBJ2-3; D is perhaps TRBD2 (6 bases). Trimming removed 2 bases from V and 1 base from J, with 17 bases in between. This CDR3 region has 17 residues. CDR1 is SGHTS, CDR2 YDEGEE, per germline. In DNA form, the CDR3 reads TGTGCCAGCAGCTTCGGGTTTTTGGGCGGGGGCACAGATACGCAGTATTTT. Protein product: CASSFGFLGGGTDTQYF. Looking up the rest from reference TRBV5-8 and TRBJ2-3 gives the full variable domain: EAGVTQSPTHLIKTRGQQATLRCSPISGHTSVYWYQQALGLGLQFLLWYDEGEERNRGNFPPRFSGRQFPNYSSELNVNALELEDSALYLCASSFGFLGGGTDTQYFGPGTRLTVL.

This clone is a singleton in its sample. The rearrangement links TRBV3-1 (or the pseudogene TRBV3-2) to TRBJ2-3; D is unresolved. The length of the CDR3 is 12 residues. Germline V gene sequence: CDR1 LGHDT, CDR2 YNNKEL (reference sequence). V was cut by 1 base and J by 6 bases, with 5 bases left in between. This chain's CDR3 is CASSQASDTQYF. CDR3 in DNA: TGTGCCAGCAGCCAAGCCTCGGATACGCAGTATTTT.

V usage is TRBV5-1 and J usage is TRBJ1-2, with 8 nucleotides matching TRBD1. V was clipped by 3 bases and J by 4 bases; unmatched bases: 2. The CDR3 consists of 13 residues. Per germline, CDR1 SGHRS and CDR2 YFSETQ. CDR3 in amino acids: CASSSDRAYGYTF. DNA of the CDR3: TGCGCCAGCAGCTCGGACAGGGCCTATGGCTACACCTTC.

In its sample, this clone was seen a few times. The chain is built from TRBV2 and TRBJ2-5; 13 bases fit TRBD2. This CDR3 is 17 amino acids long. The germline gives CDR1 SNHLY, CDR2 FYNNEI. V was pared by 0 bases and J by 3 bases, with 4 bases of the junction left unmatched. The CDR3 region is CASSEAKGLAGEETQYF. The CDR3 DNA reads as TGTGCCAGCAGTGAAGCAAAAGGACTAGCGGGAGAAGAGACCCAGTACTTC.

This chain links TRBV18 with TRBJ1-2; tentative D call: TRBD1 (6 bases). CDR1 and CDR2 from the germline V gene are KGHSH and LQKENI. The V gene lost 3 bases and the J gene lost 6 bases, with 11 bases spanning the gap. CDR3 length: 13 residues. CDR3 loop: CASSPGRGNGYTF. The CDR3 DNA follows: TGTGCCAGCTCACCGGGCAGGGGAAATGGCTACACCTTC.